This record looks at one T cell receptor beta chain sequence and its context. The specificity of this receptor is unknown. No base qualities exist here, and no much larger clone lies one base off it. Receptor amplification or capture employed the immunoSEQ multiplex PCR assay. A mixture of 60 forward primers for TCR Vbeta segments and 13 reverse primers for TCR Jbeta segments was used in the multiplex PCR. Amplification of the CDR3 region of rearranged TCR beta genes was performed with a multiplex PCR assay on genomic DNA. The amplified TCR beta libraries were sequenced on the Illumina HiSeq System as 87-base-pair reads. The study's processing was this. In a later analysis, 70 million to 95 million unique TCR beta chains were counted across the roughly 700 repertoires, and roughly 11 million of these chains were shared by at least two donors. Raw reads were error-corrected and collapsed into unique sequences by a nearest-neighbor algorithm in which closely related sequences were merged to remove PCR and sequencing errors. V, D and J gene segments were assigned by aligning CDR3 sequences to IMGT reference sequences. For a sequence to be retained, a match of at least six nucleotides was required to both a V gene segment and a J gene segment. Rearrangements were classified as productive when the CDR3 lacked stop codons and remained in frame with V and J, and all other rearrangements were classified as non-productive. Following IMGT convention, CDR3 was defined as the stretch from the second conserved V-encoded cysteine to the conserved J-encoded phenylalanine. The earlier analysis of about 620 of the donors excluded sequences that lacked an unambiguous match to a single V gene segment. An earlier analysis of a few hundred of the donors classified V segments as functional when productive rearrangements were above 56.7% and as segregating when the standard deviation between donors was above 5%. A statistical classification framework was developed to diagnose cytomegalovirus status using the catalog of TCR beta chain sequences. In a later analysis, TCR nucleotide sequences were compared against IMGT/GENE-DB human TR gene sequences so that V and J genes could be assigned. A later analysis assigned CDR3 sequences and most-parsimonious VDJ recombination scenarios with the TCRdist pipeline. In a later analysis, each TCR beta chain was defined by its CDR3 amino acid sequence together with its V-gene family, and reads without a unique V-gene family were excluded. A later analysis removed 500 to 650 highly shared, low-generation-probability nucleotide sequences to deal with suspected cross-contamination and a sequencing artifact. A later analysis calculated a clonal expansion index for each public chain from normalized within-repertoire ranks of inferred template counts. A later analysis computed generation probabilities with a VDJ recombination model fitted to out-of-frame rearrangements, and checked the results against IGoR. In a later analysis, hypergeometric tests were used to score TCR-TCR, TCR-HLA and TCR-CMV co-occurrence, with a repertoire-size bias correction applied to TCR pairs. In a later analysis, false discovery rates were estimated by permuting HLA or CMV assignments 20 times. A later analysis grouped co-occurring TCRs with DBSCAN, adding TCRdist sequence similarity when clustering within HLA-allele-positive subsets. Repertoires with fewer than 30,000 or more than 120,000 public chains, plus five repertoires with anomalous nucleotide sharing, were excluded from co-occurrence clustering. Sourced from immuneACCESS, this table was stored by TCRdb with only in-frame sequences that have V and J called. A share of the clones is absent; for the studies checked, an unresolved V gene accounts for under half, and the remainder has no known explanation. V and J calls and clone size are as listed in that table; D and trimming were resolved from the DNA. This sample has 210,000 or so clones in its table, and 77% of those were observed once. The top ten hold around 2.9% of the sample.

This record belongs to a study of cytomegalovirus exposure and HLA in healthy donors (dated by TCRdb to 2015 to 2018). Some background on the complete study: An earlier analysis of around 600 of the donors reported about 290 Gb of sequence data and 117 million unique TCR beta sequences from 150 million to 200 million T cells. The study profiled the T cell repertoires of approximately 700 subjects by immunosequencing and related them to cytomegalovirus serostatus. The aim of the study was to test whether cataloging public T cell receptors could identify signatures of past pathogen exposure. All discovery cohort repertoires had been generated using a single sequencing platform. In an earlier analysis of 500 to 650 of the donors, high-throughput TCR beta sequencing was used to judge whether each TCR beta V gene segment behaved as functional or pseudogenic. Typing coverage varied by locus: 629-630 donors for A, B, C, DRB1 and DQB1; around 560 for DQA1; approximately 610 for DPA1; more than 450 for DPB1. Across about 380 genotyped donors of the cohort, an average of approximately 240,000 unique TCR beta nucleotide sequences per donor were sequenced, and 15% to 20% of those sequences were non-productive. HLA typing included class I and class II loci at four-digit resolution. Roughly 5 DR-DQ haplotypes were treated as single units for association and clustering because of strong linkage in the cohort. The genetic ancestry cluster associated with self-reported Caucasian donors included around four fifths of the 350 to 500 genotyped donors. To predict cytomegalovirus infection status, the study combined high-throughput TCR immunosequencing, statistical association of individual TCRs with disease status, and machine learning. Besides the first cohort of 550 to 750 subjects, a separate validation cohort made up of over 95 different subjects was used. An early release that covered 500 to 800 HLA-typed donors contained around 300 gigabases of sequencing data and 75 million to 100 million unique TCR sequences. Donor age, sex, ethnicity and CMV serostatus were collected together with the repertoire data. In a later genetic analysis, genome-wide SNP genotypes for about 55% of the roughly 700 donors were used, and that subset was treated as a discovery cohort. The later analysis used no new phenotypic data to find candidate immune exposures, relying instead on TCR beta sequences and their occurrence across donors. A later analysis re-analyzed previously published TCR beta repertoires from about 730 donors and added high-resolution HLA genotyping to study TCR occurrence patterns. Study-wide findings and limitations: A further reported finding was that TCR beta sequences accurately predicted the HLA-A and HLA-B alleles for most subjects in the first cohort. In a later analysis, HLA-associated TCR beta chains showed more clonal expansion and lower generation probabilities than non-associated chains that were equally common. Correlated functional status among segregating V segments might be attributable to linkage disequilibrium, but an unknown experimental factor could not be ruled out. The earlier analysis of some 560 of the donors excluded 15 to 20 rarely observed V segments, including chromosome 9 orphons, because counts were too low. Because HLA typing was missing for some donors at each locus, association tests included only the typed subset. The study gave a list of under 200 TCR beta chains associated with cytomegalovirus. In a later genetic analysis, a missense DCLRE1C variant was associated with V-gene and J-gene trimming of TCR beta chains, and the association was replicated in an independent cohort. Sequencing depth was assumed to be roughly uniform across donors in the presence/absence analyses, though that assumption may not hold. Assigning TCR associations to individual alleles was difficult when HLA alleles, especially DR and DQ, strongly co-occurred. In vitro tests confirmed that a few of the cytomegalovirus-associated TCR beta chains recognize cytomegalovirus antigens. Most CMV-associated TCR beta chains appeared to be HLA-restricted in a later analysis, and the HLA associations seemed to be driven largely by CMV exposure. A cluster of highly shared sequence variants was judged likely to represent a technical artifact of the sequencing pipeline. For the cohort, immune exposure information was limited to CMV serostatus. According to a later genetic analysis, donors in an Asian-associated ancestry cluster had fewer N-insertions in productive TCRs than the approximately 630-donor mean. Cytomegalovirus status was reported to be diagnosed by the classifier with high specificity and sensitivity in both the original and validation cohorts. It was suggested by the authors that the approach could potentially be generalized to other disease states and immunological phenotypes. Because the 87-base-pair reads could not distinguish some IMGT-functional V segments, including TRBV6-2 and TRBV6-3, those segments were excluded. In an earlier analysis of 587 of the donors, most TCR beta V segments appeared in productive rearrangements about 90% or about 30% of the time, broadly matching IMGT annotations. Several of the top co-occurrence clusters appeared to be linked to parvovirus B19, influenza, CMV and Epstein-Barr virus, according to a later analysis. The cohort was sequenced for TCR beta chains only, and without alpha or paired-chain data the features that could be detected were limited. In a later analysis, the rate of TCR association differed among HLA loci, with DRB1 alleles having the most associated TCRs and HLA-C alleles having the fewest. Across donors, most TCR sequences were observed very rarely, whereas some public TCRs were present in many individuals. Specific HLA alleles were associated with 15,000 to 20,000 TCR beta sequences at a false discovery rate of 0.05 in a later analysis.

The germline V gene yields ENHRY for CDR1 and SYGVKD for CDR2. Counted from cysteine to phenylalanine, this CDR3 has 13 amino acids. Of the read, only the CDR3 DNA is kept; its 39 bases are in frame from base 1. V is cut back by 6 bases and J by 1 base, with 0 bases in the junction unmatched. The cohort consisted of approximately 690 healthy bone marrow donors. Cohort members were all nominally healthy when sampled, although unrecorded immune exposures were likely present. The donor was CMV seropositive and belonged to the group of 250 to 300 seropositive cohort members. A peripheral blood sample was collected from each donor, and TCR beta sequencing was performed on peripheral blood mononuclear cells. The Qiagen DNeasy Blood Extraction Kit was used to extract genomic DNA from the blood cell samples.

This sequence uses TRBV10-3 and TRBJ1-1, with 9 middle bases fitting TRBD1. The clonotype originates from a woman aged 60-75 years in good health and CMV-seropositive. The sample was PBMCs. The nucleotide sequence reads as follows: TGTGCCATCAGGACAGGGGGGAACACTGAAGCTTTCTTT. Its translation reads: CAIRTGGNTEAFF.